This T cell receptor beta chain was found in a study of T-cell reconstitution after alpha-beta-depleted transplantation in children. General study findings and limits: In patients about two months after transplant, alpha-beta T cells reportedly arose from several hundred expanded graft clones. Surviving recipient T cells and intrathymic progenitors accounted for some patients' high TCRbeta diversity at day 60. T-cell counts and diversity at one year following transplant were attributed mainly to newly produced T cells.

Germline V gene lookup returns CDR1 SGHRS and CDR2 YFSETQ. V was clipped by 4 bases and J by 4 bases; unmatched bases: 8. The CDR3 runs 16 residues. Using unique molecular identifiers, the investigators prepared the TCRbeta library. MiXCR was run by TCRdb on the PCR reads, yielding one entry per CDR3 protein. The sample lists about a million distinct CDR3 sequences; about 29% were seen once. This clonotype has only one observation. Its antigen remains unknown. The chain employs TRBV5-1 and TRBJ2-1; 10 bases line up with TRBD1. The sequences come from PBMCs, mostly from graft donor cells, collected 360 days after TCRalphabeta/CD19-depleted stem cell transplant. The source of this sequence is a boy under three years old who had a stem cell transplant for SCID, so the T cells may come from the graft donor. The CDR3 DNA sequence: TGCGCCAGCAGCCTCGCAGCGGGACAGGGGTACAATGAGCAGTTCTTC. Translating gives CASSLAAGQGYNEQFF.